A selection of T cell receptor beta chains follows, all from one sample in a study of OX40 agonist ivuxolimab in advanced cancers. Libraries were prepared by immunoSEQ multiplex PCR; TCRdb keeps only in-frame clonotypes and omits some of them. The data hold 85,000 to 130,000 clones, with approximately 90% observed a single time. The sample consisted of CD4+ or CD8+ T cells sorted from blood, taken in a trial of the OX40 agonist ivuxolimab. These receptors all come from an adult with an advanced solid tumor such as melanoma, head and neck, liver or kidney cancer. Each CDR3 is given without its conserved first and last residue. Each record gives: clone size, D gene, V gene, J gene, CDR3 protein. A D gene is named only where the DNA matches it firmly. Expanded clones are given a class, and other clones once, few, many or no size at all.

clone_size: .
d_call: .
v_call: TRBV19
j_call: TRBJ2-7
cdr3_aa: ASSLQPGQKYEQY

clone_size: .
d_call: TRBD2
v_call: TRBV19
j_call: TRBJ2-3
cdr3_aa: ASREGLADTQY

clone_size: .
d_call: .
v_call: TRBV6-1
j_call: TRBJ1-4
cdr3_aa: ASSEMGTLGNEKLF

clone_size: .
d_call: TRBD2
v_call: TRBV28
j_call: TRBJ2-1
cdr3_aa: ASSFLAGSYNEQF

clone_size: .
d_call: .
v_call: TRBV9
j_call: TRBJ2-1
cdr3_aa: ASSAGQALRGRSYNEQF

clone_size: .
d_call: .
v_call: TRBV5-1
j_call: TRBJ2-6
cdr3_aa: ASSPALDPKGLT

clone_size: .
d_call: .
v_call: TRBV5-4
j_call: TRBJ2-1
cdr3_aa: ASSLVGAPYNEQF

clone_size: .
d_call: TRBD2
v_call: TRBV7-6
j_call: TRBJ2-2
cdr3_aa: ASSLAGGLDTGELF

clone_size: .
d_call: TRBD1
v_call: TRBV18
j_call: TRBJ1-6
cdr3_aa: ASSPTGAGSPLH

clone_size: once
d_call: .
v_call: TRBV28
j_call: TRBJ1-4
cdr3_aa: ASSFGGATNEKLF

clone_size: .
d_call: TRBD1
v_call: TRBV13
j_call: TRBJ2-1
cdr3_aa: ASSLEVGQGSYNEQF

clone_size: .
d_call: .
v_call: TRBV11-2
j_call: TRBJ1-3
cdr3_aa: ASTPPVGGGGNTIY

clone_size: .
d_call: .
v_call: TRBV2
j_call: TRBJ2-7
cdr3_aa: ASSVLKSYEQY

clone_size: .
d_call: TRBD1
v_call: TRBV15
j_call: TRBJ2-5
cdr3_aa: ATSTFRKRQGGETQY

clone_size: .
d_call: .
v_call: TRBV28
j_call: TRBJ2-1
cdr3_aa: ASSLRPLRLF

clone_size: once
d_call: TRBD2
v_call: TRBV5-1
j_call: TRBJ2-6
cdr3_aa: ASSFVGISGSSGANVLT

clone_size: .
d_call: TRBD1
v_call: TRBV11-2
j_call: TRBJ2-6
cdr3_aa: ASSLGQPGANVLT

clone_size: .
d_call: .
v_call: TRBV5-8
j_call: TRBJ2-1
cdr3_aa: ASSSSLYRDRAGEQF

clone_size: .
d_call: TRBD1
v_call: TRBV18
j_call: TRBJ2-7
cdr3_aa: ASSRGTADEQY

clone_size: .
d_call: .
v_call: TRBV20-1
j_call: TRBJ2-7
cdr3_aa: SARAYEQY

clone_size: .
d_call: .
v_call: TRBV7-2
j_call: TRBJ2-3
cdr3_aa: ASSPGNRLVDTQY

clone_size: .
d_call: TRBD2
v_call: TRBV27
j_call: TRBJ2-3
cdr3_aa: ASTLGIFSLAGPTDTQY

clone_size: .
d_call: .
v_call: TRBV4-2
j_call: TRBJ2-4
cdr3_aa: ASSQTTRGNIQY

clone_size: .
d_call: .
v_call: TRBV7-6
j_call: TRBJ2-2
cdr3_aa: ASSLDRNAGELF

clone_size: .
d_call: TRBD1
v_call: TRBV5-6
j_call: TRBJ1-2
cdr3_aa: ASSPHPNRGRSNYGYT

clone_size: once
d_call: TRBD2
v_call: TRBV2
j_call: TRBJ2-7
cdr3_aa: ASTPLAGGPEQY

clone_size: .
d_call: TRBD2
v_call: TRBV30
j_call: TRBJ2-1
cdr3_aa: AWSTRLAGGAYNEQF